This T cell receptor (beta chain) was sequenced for a study of CD8 T cells in Susac syndrome. RNA in amounts of about 0.45 to 1 ug was reverse transcribed with random hexamers. TCRdb reanalysed the immunoSEQ multiplex PCR reads using MiXCR and keeps one entry per CDR3 protein. This sample has under 200,000 distinct CDR3 sequences, with 80% to 95% found just once. The CDR3 loop spans 19 amino acids. V lost 0 bases to trimming and J lost 4 bases, with 24 bases between them. The germline V gene has CDR1 MGHRA and CDR2 YSYEKL. Sequencing input: CD4+ T cells from PBMCs. This clonotype was obtained from a human donor in good health. The gene calls are TRBV4-1 and TRBJ1-1; D perhaps matches TRBD1 (6 bases). The CDR3 loop is CASSQDWGHTADSSTEAFF. The CDR3 DNA reads TGCGCCAGCAGCCAAGATTGGGGACACACAGCGGACTCCTCCACTGAAGCTTTCTTT.